The rows below give T cell receptor beta chains drawn from one sample of a study of CD8 T cells in Susac syndrome. Via MiXCR, TCRdb re-called the immunoSEQ multiplex PCR reads, giving one row per CDR3 protein. The sample has 250,000 to 300,000 distinct CDR3 sequences, about 82% seen once; the top ten hold around 0.2%. Sequenced material: CD8+ T cells from PBMCs. Receptor source: a human donor with multiple sclerosis. Both conserved end residues are part of each CDR3. D genes are given only for firm matches. The size field is filled for only some rows; it gives once, few, many or a size class.

clone size	V gene	D gene	CDR3 length	J gene	CDR3 DNA	CDR3 protein
-	TRBV28	TRBD1	14	TRBJ1-2	TGTGCCAGCAGCACCGGGACAGGGGCCTATGGCTACACCTTC	CASSTGTGAYGYTF
-	TRBV24-1	-	12	TRBJ2-7	TGTGCCACCAGTGACCCGACCGCCGAGCAGTACTTC	CATSDPTAEQYF
-	TRBV7-6	TRBD2	19	TRBJ2-3	TGTGCCAGCAGCCAGAACGGGCTGGGACTAGCGGGAGGGACAGATACGCAGTATTTT	CASSQNGLGLAGGTDTQYF
few	TRBV5-1	TRBD2	16	TRBJ2-1	TGCGCCAGCAGCGCTTCTAGCGGGAGTTTATACAATGAGCAGTTCTTC	CASSASSGSLYNEQFF
once	TRBV9	-	17	TRBJ2-1	TGTGCCAGCAGCGTAGCCGGAGCTTTTAGCTCCTACAATGAGCAGTTCTTC	CASSVAGAFSSYNEQFF
-	TRBV20-1	-	13	TRBJ2-5	TGCAGTGCTAGACAGTCCTTCCAAGAGACCCAGTACTTC	CSARQSFQETQYF
-	TRBV24-1	-	12	TRBJ2-1	TGTGCCACCAGTGGAACTTTCGATGAGCAGTTCTTC	CATSGTFDEQFF
-	TRBV21-1	-	13	TRBJ1-2	TGTGCCAGCAGCAGGATGGAGGGTGTCGGCTACACCTTC	CASSRMEGVGYTF
-	TRBV25-1	TRBD2	15	TRBJ2-7	TGTGCCAGCACCCCGGGACTAGCGGGCGGATACGAGCAGTACTTC	CASTPGLAGGYEQYF
-	TRBV6-5	TRBD1	15	TRBJ1-5	TGTGCCAGCAGTCACTCAGACAGGGTGGATCAGCCCCAGCATTTT	CASSHSDRVDQPQHF
-	TRBV27	TRBD1	16	TRBJ2-2	TGTGCCAGCAGTTCGGGACAGGGTTTGAGCACCGGGGAGCTGTTTTTT	CASSSGQGLSTGELFF
-	TRBV29-1	TRBD1	13	TRBJ1-1	TGCAGCGTCGTTACAGGGGAAAACACTGAAGCTTTCTTT	CSVVTGENTEAFF
-	TRBV20-1	TRBD1	14	TRBJ1-1	TGCAGGTTCACGGACAGGGGGGGGACGGGTGAAGCTTTCTTT	CRFTDRGGTGEAFF
-	TRBV20-1	-	12	TRBJ2-3	TGCAGTGCTGGAGACCCGGGAGATACGCAGTATTTT	CSAGDPGDTQYF
-	TRBV28	-	16	TRBJ1-3	TGTGCCAGCAGTATAACAAACCCATCGGGAGGAAACACCATATATTTT	CASSITNPSGGNTIYF
-	TRBV30	-	10	TRBJ2-7	TGTGCCTGGAGTGTGGGCGAGCAGTACTTC	CAWSVGEQYF
once	TRBV7-8	-	15	TRBJ2-7	TGTGCCAGCAGCGGAGGGACACCGCCCCTCTACGAGCAGTACTTC	CASSGGTPPLYEQYF
-	TRBV19	-	15	TRBJ2-7	TGTGCCAGTAGTATGGAGTACACACCCTTCTACGAGCAGTACTTC	CASSMEYTPFYEQYF
-	TRBV18	-	12	TRBJ2-1	TGTGCCAGCTCACAGGGGTTCGATGAGCAGTTCTTC	CASSQGFDEQFF
-	TRBV6-1	-	14	TRBJ2-3	TGTGCCAGCAGACACGGGTTTTTCACAGATACGCAGTATTTT	CASRHGFFTDTQYF
-	TRBV6-2/TRBV6-3	-	11	TRBJ2-7	TGTGCCAGCAGTTACCCTCCGAAGCAGTACTTC	CASSYPPKQYF
few	TRBV11-2	-	16	TRBJ2-7	TGTGCCAGCAGCCTCGGGCTGGGTCGGGAGTTCTACGAGCAGTACTTC	CASSLGLGREFYEQYF
few	TRBV4-1	-	15	TRBJ2-7	TGCGCCAGCAGCCAAGTACTAGGGCCGTCCTACGAGCAGTACTTC	CASSQVLGPSYEQYF